Listed below are T cell receptor beta chains from one sample, sequenced in a study of T-cell reconstitution after alpha-beta-depleted transplantation in children. TCRdb fed the PCR reads into MiXCR, producing one record per CDR3 protein. The data contain a few hundred thousand distinct CDR3 sequences, about a quarter of them singletons. The sequencing used PBMCs, collected before TCRalphabeta/CD19-depleted stem cell transplant. The receptors shown here come from a boy under two years old with Wiskott-Aldrich syndrome, due to receive a stem cell transplant. Each CDR3 is given without its conserved first and last residue. D genes are given only for firm matches.

v_call | cdr3_length | d_call | cdr3_aa
TRBV5-3 | 15 | . | ARSPGGQTKSHGEQY
TRBV7-3 | 12 | TRBD1 | ASSLEPGGNGYT
TRBV12-3/TRBV12-4 | 14 | TRBD2 | ASSKPGTSGRYEQF
TRBV6-1 | 12 | TRBD2 | ASTSGTPGNEQF
TRBV6-5 | 15 | TRBD1 | ASSYSLGQGANQPQH
TRBV29-1 | 11 | TRBD1 | SEGQGVYNEQF
TRBV6-1 | 14 | TRBD1 | ASRGTGTGSSYEQY
TRBV7-9 | 13 | TRBD2 | ASSPVVAGTNEQF
TRBV20-1 | 13 | . | SAPDRRASTDAQY
TRBV12-3/TRBV12-4 | 14 | TRBD1 | ASRNRQGALLYEAF
TRBV7-3 | 14 | . | AFCRGWRHSTDTQY
TRBV5-1 | 13 | TRBD1 | ASSSDRGSDSPLH
TRBV5-1 | 13 | TRBD1 | ASSSDRTTSYEQY
TRBV25-1 | 13 | . | ASSPRQGIEETQY
TRBV29-1 | 11 | . | SVAKGGGPEAF
TRBV20-1 | 13 | . | SASKRPSSYNEQF
TRBV5-4 | 13 | . | ASSLPQGGEETQY
TRBV14 | 12 | . | ASSQSGPTEKLF
TRBV5-6 | 11 | . | ASSQASTDTQY
TRBV29-1 | 9 | . | SVDGGYGYT
TRBV24-1 | 14 | TRBD2 | ATSDGTSGPVGEQF
TRBV5-1 | 17 | TRBD2 | ASSYGLIIAGQIHNEQF
TRBV12-3/TRBV12-4 | 11 | TRBD1 | ASRQGLLYEQY
TRBV4-1 | 15 | . | ASSQRRLLHSYNEQF
TRBV7-9 | 10 | . | ASGYDENIQY
TRBV28 | 10 | . | ASSLKVSGYT
TRBV9 | 12 | . | ASSAGGPSYEQY
TRBV30 | 11 | . | AWSRWTDNEQF
TRBV27 | 13 | TRBD2 | ASSSPGLAGYEQY
TRBV5-5 | 11 | TRBD1 | ASSGRQGHTQY
TRBV20-1 | 12 | TRBD1 | SARRQGWNTEAF
TRBV12-3/TRBV12-4 | 11 | . | ASSARNTGELF
TRBV7-6 | 13 | TRBD2 | ASSRGGYYTDTQY
TRBV5-1 | 16 | TRBD2 | ASSPQYQTSGGYNEQF
TRBV20-1 | 13 | . | SARDSAGLGNEQF
TRBV29-1 | 10 | . | SVEHGTDTQY
TRBV12-3/TRBV12-4 | 12 | . | ASNRTPTNYGYT
TRBV5-1 | 11 | . | ASAPHRADTQY
TRBV11-1 | 14 | . | ASSLKGPLHTDTQY
TRBV2 | 20 | TRBD2 | ASSGPGLALTGSVSSYNEQF
TRBV20-1 | 11 | TRBD2 | SVGTSGNNEQF
TRBV20-1 | 10 | . | CAGVWGEKLF
TRBV20-1 | 13 | TRBD1 | SARPRGRTADTQY